The T cell receptor (beta chain) described here comes from a study of T-cell memory formation after mild COVID-19. The CDR3 is made up of 16 amino acids. The V gene's germline CDR1 is MNHNS and CDR2 SASEGT. The ends lost 5 bases at V and 1 base at J; junction bases unmatched: 11. cDNA libraries for TCR alpha and TCR beta, carrying sample barcodes and UMIs, came from 5'RACE with constant-segment primers. Via MiXCR, TCRdb re-called the 5' RACE reads, giving one row per CDR3 protein. This table holds roughly 350,000 distinct CDR3 sequences, around 30% found once. This clonotype has just a few counts. V usage is TRBV6-1 and J usage is TRBJ2-7; the match to TRBD1 covers 7 bases. The specimen was PBMCs or a T cell subset sorted from them (not recorded which). The sequence came from an adult woman who had mild COVID-19 (a few samples of this study predate the infection). Cell type and time point are not known. CDR3 sequence: CASSHGGRGSSYEQYF. The DNA of the CDR3 is TGTGCCAGCAGTCATGGTGGCAGGGGGAGTTCCTACGAGCAGTACTTC.